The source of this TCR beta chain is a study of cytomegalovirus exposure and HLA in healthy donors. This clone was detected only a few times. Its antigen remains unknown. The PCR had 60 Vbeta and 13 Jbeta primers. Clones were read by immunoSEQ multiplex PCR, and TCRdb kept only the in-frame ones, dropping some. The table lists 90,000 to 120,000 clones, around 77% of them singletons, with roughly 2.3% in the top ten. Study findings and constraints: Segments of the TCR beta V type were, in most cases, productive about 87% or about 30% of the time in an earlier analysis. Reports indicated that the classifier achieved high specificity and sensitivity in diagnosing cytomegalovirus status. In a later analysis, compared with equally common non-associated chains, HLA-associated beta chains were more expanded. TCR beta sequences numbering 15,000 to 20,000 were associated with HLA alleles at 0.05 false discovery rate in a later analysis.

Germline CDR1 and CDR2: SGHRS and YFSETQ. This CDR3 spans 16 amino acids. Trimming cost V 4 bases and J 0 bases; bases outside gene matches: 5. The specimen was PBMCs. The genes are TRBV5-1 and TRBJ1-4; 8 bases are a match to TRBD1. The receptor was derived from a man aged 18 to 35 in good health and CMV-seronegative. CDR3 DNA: TGCGCCAGCAGCCCGGACAGGGTCACAACTAATGAAAAACTGTTTTTT. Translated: CASSPDRVTTNEKLFF.